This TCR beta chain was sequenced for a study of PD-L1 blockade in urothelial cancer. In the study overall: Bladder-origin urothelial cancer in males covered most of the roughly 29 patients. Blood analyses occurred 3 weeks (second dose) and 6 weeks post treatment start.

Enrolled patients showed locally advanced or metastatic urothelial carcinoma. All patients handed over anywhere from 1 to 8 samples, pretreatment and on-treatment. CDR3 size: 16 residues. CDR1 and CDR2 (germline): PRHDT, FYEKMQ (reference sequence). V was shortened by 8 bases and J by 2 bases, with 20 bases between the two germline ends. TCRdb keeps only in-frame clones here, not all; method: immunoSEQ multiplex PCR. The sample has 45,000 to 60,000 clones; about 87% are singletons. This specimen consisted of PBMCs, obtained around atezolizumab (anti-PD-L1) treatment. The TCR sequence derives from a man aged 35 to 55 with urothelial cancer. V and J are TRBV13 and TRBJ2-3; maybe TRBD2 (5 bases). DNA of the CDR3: TGTGCCAGCCCTCCCGGTGGCGGGCTATTCACAGATACGCAGTATTTT. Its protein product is CASPPGGGLFTDTQYF.